This T cell receptor beta chain was identified during a study of blood T cell repertoires in COVID-19. About the research overall: T cells, B-cell-depleted T cells, or PBMCs provided the cDNA or gDNA that served as material.

The data were produced by immunoSEQ multiplex PCR, yet TCRdb's version contains in-frame clones alone and is incomplete. The data hold about 260,000 clones, with 75% to 90% observed a single time. After removal of 1 base from V and 7 bases from J, the junction contained 5 bases not matched to a gene. The V gene's germline CDR1 is SEHNR and CDR2 FQNEAQ (reference sequence). This CDR3 has 14 amino acids. The chain joins TRBV7-9 to TRBJ1-1; 8 bases agree with TRBD1. This receptor was identified in a woman aged 18-29 years who had recovered from COVID-19. Sequencing was carried out using PBMCs or T cells enriched from blood (not recorded which). CDR3 in DNA: TGTGCCAGCAGCTTAGGGACAGGGAGAGATGAAGCTTTCTTT. Translation gives CASSLGTGRDEAFF.